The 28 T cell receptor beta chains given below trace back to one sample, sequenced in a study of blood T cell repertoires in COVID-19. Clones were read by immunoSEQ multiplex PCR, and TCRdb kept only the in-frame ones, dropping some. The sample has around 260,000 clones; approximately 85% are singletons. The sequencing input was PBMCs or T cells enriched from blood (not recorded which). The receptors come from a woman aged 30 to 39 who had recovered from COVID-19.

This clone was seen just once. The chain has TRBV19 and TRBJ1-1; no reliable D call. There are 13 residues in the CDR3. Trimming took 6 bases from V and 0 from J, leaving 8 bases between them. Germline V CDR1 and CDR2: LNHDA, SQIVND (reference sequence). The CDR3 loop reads CASSQILNTEAFF. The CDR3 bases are TGTGCCAGTAGCCAGATCCTGAACACTGAAGCTTTCTTT.

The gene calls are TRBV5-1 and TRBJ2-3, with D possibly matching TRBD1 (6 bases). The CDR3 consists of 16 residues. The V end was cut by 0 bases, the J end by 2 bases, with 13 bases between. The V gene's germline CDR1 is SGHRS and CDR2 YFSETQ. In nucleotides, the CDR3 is TGCGCCAGCAGCTTGGCCTTACAGGGCGCCACAGATACGCAGTATTTT. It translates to CASSLALQGATDTQYF.

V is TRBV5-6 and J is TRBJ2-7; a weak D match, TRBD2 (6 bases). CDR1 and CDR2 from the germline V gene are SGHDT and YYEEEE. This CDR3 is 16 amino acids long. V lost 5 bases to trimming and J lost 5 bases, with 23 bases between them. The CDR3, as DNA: TGTGCCAGCAGTTTAATGGGACGGGAGCCTGGTAACGAGCAGTACTTC. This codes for CASSLMGREPGNEQYF.

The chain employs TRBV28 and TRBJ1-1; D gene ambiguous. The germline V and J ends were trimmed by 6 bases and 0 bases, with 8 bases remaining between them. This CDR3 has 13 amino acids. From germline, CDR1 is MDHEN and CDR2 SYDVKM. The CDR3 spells CASRTPVNTEAFF. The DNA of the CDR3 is TGTGCCAGCAGGACTCCGGTGAACACTGAAGCTTTCTTT.

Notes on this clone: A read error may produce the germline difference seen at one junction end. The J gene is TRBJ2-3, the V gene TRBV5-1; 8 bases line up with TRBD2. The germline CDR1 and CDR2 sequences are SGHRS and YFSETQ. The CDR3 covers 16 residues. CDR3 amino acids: CASSLPSGGLTYTQYF. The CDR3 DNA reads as TGCGCCAGCAGCTTGCCCAGCGGGGGACTCACATATACGCAGTATTTT.

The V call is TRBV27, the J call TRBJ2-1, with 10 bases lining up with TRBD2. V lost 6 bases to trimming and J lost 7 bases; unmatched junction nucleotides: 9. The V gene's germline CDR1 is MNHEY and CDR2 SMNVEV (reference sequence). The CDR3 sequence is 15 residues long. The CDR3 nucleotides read TGTGCCAGCAGCCGAATAGGACTAGCGGTAAATGAGCAGTTCTTC. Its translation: CASSRIGLAVNEQFF.

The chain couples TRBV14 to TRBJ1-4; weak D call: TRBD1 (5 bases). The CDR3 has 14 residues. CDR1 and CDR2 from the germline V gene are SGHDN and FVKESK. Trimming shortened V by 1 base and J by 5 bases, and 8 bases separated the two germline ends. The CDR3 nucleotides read TGTGCCAGCAGCCAAGTCACAGGAAATGAAAAACTGTTTTTT. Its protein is CASSQVTGNEKLFF.

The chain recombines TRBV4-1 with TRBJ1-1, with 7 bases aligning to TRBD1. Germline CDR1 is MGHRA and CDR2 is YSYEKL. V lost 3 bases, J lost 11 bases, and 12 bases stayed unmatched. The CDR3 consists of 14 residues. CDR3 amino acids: CASSQTPEGAGAFF. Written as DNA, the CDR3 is TGCGCCAGCAGCCAGACACCCGAGGGGGCAGGGGCTTTCTTT.

This chain's CDR3 is CASSPGGQAGYEQYF. The CDR3 DNA is TGTGCCAGCAGCCCCGGGGGACAGGCAGGTTACGAGCAGTACTTC. The chain employs TRBV5-4 and TRBJ2-7; 8 bases are shared with TRBD1. V lost 4 bases, J lost 4 bases, and 10 bases stayed unmatched. Germline V CDR1 and CDR2: SGHNT, YYREEE (reference sequence). The CDR3 covers 15 residues.

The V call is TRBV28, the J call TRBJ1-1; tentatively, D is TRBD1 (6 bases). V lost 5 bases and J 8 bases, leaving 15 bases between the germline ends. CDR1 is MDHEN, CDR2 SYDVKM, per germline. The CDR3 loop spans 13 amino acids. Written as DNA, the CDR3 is TGTGCCAGCAGTGCCTCTAACAGGGCAGAAGCTTTCTTT. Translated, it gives CASSASNRAEAFF.

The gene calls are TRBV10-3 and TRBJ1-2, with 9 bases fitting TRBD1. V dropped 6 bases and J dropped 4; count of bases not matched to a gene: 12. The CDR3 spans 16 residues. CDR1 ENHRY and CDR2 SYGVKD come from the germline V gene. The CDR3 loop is CAISSRTGAILYGYTF. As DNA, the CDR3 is TGTGCCATCAGCTCTAGGACAGGGGCTATTCTCTATGGCTACACCTTC.

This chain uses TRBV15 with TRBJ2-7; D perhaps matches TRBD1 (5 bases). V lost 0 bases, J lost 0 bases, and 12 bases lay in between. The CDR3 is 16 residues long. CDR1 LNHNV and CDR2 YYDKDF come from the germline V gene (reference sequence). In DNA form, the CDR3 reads TGTGCCACCAGCAGAGATAAGGGGTTTAGCTCCTACGAGCAGTACTTC. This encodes CATSRDKGFSSYEQYF.

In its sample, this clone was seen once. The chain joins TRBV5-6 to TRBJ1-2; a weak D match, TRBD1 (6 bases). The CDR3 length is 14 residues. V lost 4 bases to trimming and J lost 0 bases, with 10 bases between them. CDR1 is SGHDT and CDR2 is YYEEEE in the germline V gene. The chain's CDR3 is CASSVAGANYGYTF. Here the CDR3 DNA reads TGTGCCAGCAGCGTCGCAGGGGCTAACTATGGCTACACCTTC.

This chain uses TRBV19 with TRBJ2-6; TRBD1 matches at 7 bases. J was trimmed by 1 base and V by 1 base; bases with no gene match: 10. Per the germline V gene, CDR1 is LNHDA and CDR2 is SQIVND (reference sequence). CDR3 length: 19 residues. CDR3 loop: CASSIVPTGLGSGANVLTF. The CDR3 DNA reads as TGTGCCAGTAGTATAGTCCCGACAGGGTTAGGGTCTGGGGCCAACGTCCTGACTTTC.

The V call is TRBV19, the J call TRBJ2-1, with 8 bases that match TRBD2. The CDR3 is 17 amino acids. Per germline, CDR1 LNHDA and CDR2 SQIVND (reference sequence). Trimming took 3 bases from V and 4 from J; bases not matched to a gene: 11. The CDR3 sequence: CASSMGSGGPSYNEQFF. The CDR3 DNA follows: TGTGCCAGTAGTATGGGCAGCGGGGGACCTTCTTACAATGAGCAGTTCTTC.

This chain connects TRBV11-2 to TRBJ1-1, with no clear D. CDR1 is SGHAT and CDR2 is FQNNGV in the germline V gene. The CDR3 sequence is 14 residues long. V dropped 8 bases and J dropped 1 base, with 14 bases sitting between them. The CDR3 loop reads CASDSWVRNTEAFF. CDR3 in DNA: TGTGCCAGCGACTCGTGGGTTCGGAACACTGAAGCTTTCTTT.

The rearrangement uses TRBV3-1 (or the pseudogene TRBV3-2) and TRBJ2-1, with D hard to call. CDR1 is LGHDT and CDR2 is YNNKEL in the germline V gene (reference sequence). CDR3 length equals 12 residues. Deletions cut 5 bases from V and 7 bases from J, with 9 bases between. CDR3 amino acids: CASSVQFNEQFF. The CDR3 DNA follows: TGTGCCAGCAGCGTTCAATTTAATGAGCAGTTCTTC.

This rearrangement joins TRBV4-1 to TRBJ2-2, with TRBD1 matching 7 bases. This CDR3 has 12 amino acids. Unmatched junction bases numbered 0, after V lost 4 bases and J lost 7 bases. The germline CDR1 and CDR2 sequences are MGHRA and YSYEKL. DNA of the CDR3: TGCGCCAGCAGCCGACAGGGCGGGGAGCTGTTTTTT. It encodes CASSRQGGELFF.

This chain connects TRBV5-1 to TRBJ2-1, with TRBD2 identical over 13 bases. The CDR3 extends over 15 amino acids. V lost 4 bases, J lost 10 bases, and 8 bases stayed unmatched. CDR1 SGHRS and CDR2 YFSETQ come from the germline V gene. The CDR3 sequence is CASSPSGTSGAEQFF. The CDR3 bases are TGCGCCAGCAGCCCGTCCGGGACTAGCGGGGCGGAGCAGTTCTTC. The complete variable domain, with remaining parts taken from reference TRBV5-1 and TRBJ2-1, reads KAGVTQTPRYLIKTRGQQVTLSCSPISGHRSVSWYQQTPGQGLQFLFEYFSETQRNKGNFPGRFSGRQFSNSRSEMNVSTLELGDSALYLCASSPSGTSGAEQFFGPGTRLTVL.

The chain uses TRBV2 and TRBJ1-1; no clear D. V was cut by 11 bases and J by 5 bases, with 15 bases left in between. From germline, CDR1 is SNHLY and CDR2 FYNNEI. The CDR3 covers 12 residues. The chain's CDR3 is CAVGPPGTEAFF. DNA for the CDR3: TGTGCCGTGGGTCCTCCGGGGACTGAAGCTTTCTTT.

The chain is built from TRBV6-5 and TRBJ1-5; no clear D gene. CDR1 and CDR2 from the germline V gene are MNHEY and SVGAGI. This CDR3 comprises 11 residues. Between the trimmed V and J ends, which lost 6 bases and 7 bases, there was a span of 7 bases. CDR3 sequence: CASRSQQPQHF. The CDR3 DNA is TGTGCCAGCAGGTCACAGCAGCCCCAGCATTTT.

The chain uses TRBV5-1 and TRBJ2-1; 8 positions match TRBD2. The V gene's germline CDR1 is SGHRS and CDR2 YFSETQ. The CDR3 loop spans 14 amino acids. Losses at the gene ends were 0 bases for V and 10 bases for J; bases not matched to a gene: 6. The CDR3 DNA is TGCGCCAGCAGCTTGGTGGAGGGCGGGAGGGAGCAGTTCTTC. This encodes CASSLVEGGREQFF.

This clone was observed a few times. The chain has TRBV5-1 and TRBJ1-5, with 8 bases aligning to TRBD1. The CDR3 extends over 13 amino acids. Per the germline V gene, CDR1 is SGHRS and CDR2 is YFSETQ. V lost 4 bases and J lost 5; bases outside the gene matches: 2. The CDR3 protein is CASSQTGDQPQHF. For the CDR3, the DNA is TGCGCCAGCAGCCAGACAGGGGATCAGCCCCAGCATTTT.

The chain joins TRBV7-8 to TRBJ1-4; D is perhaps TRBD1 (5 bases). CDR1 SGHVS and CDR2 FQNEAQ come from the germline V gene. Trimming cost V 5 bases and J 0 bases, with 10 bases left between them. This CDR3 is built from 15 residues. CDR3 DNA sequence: TGTGCCAGCAGCGTAGGGGCTGCAACTAATGAAAAACTGTTTTTT. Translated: CASSVGAATNEKLFF.

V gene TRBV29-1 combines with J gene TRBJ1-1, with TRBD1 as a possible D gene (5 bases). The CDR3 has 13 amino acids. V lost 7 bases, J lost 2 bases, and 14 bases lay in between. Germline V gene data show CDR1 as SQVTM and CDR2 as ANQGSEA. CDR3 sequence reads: CSAKGLFNTEAFF. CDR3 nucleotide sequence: TGCAGCGCAAAGGGACTTTTTAACACTGAAGCTTTCTTT. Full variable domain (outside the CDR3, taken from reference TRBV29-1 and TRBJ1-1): SAVISQKPSRDICQRGTSLTIQCQVDSQVTMMFWYRQQPGQSLTLIATANQGSEATYESGFVIDKFPISRPNLTFSTLTVSNMSPEDSSIYLCSAKGLFNTEAFFGQGTRLTVV.

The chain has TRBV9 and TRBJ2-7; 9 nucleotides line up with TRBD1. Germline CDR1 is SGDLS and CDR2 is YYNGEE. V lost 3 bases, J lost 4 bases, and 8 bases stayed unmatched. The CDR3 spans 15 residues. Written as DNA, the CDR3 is TGTGCCAGCAGCGACCCCTCGGGGACAGGGTACGAGCAGTACTTC. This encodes CASSDPSGTGYEQYF.

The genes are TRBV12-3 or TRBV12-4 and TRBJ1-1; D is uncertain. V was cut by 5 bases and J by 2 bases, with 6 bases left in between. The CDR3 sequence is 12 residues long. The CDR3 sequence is CASSATNTEAFF. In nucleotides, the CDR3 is TGTGCCAGCAGTGCGACAAACACTGAAGCTTTCTTT.

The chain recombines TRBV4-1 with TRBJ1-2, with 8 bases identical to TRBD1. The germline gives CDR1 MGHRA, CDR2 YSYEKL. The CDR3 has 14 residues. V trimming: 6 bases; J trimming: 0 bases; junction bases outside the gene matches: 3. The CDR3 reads CASRKTGANYGYTF. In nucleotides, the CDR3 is TGCGCCAGCAGAAAGACAGGGGCTAACTATGGCTACACCTTC.